A single sample is the source of the 20 T cell receptor beta chains below, sequenced in a study of long-term antiretroviral therapy in people with HIV. immunoSEQ v3.0 was run at survey level. Assay used: immunoSEQ multiplex PCR; TCRdb lists only in-frame clones, some missing. The sample includes fewer than 45,000 clones, roughly 82% of them seen just once. Sample: unsorted PBMCs, taken 0.3 years after starting antiretroviral therapy. The receptors come from a man aged 18 to 29 with HIV.

The gene calls are TRBV5-1 and TRBJ2-7; 7 bases agree with TRBD2. The CDR3 runs 13 residues. Per the germline V gene, CDR1 is SGHRS and CDR2 is YFSETQ. The ends lost 3 bases at V and 1 base at J; junction bases unmatched: 1. As DNA, the CDR3 is TGCGCCAGCAGCTCCGGGGGGTCCTACGAGCAGTACTTC. This sequence encodes CASSSGGSYEQYF. Supplemented by reference TRBV5-1 and TRBJ2-7, the full variable domain reads KAGVTQTPRYLIKTRGQQVTLSCSPISGHRSVSWYQQTPGQGLQFLFEYFSETQRNKGNFPGRFSGRQFSNSRSEMNVSTLELGDSALYLCASSSGGSYEQYFGPGTRLTVT.

This clone appeared a single time. The V gene is TRBV10-3, the J gene TRBJ1-4; D is ambiguous. Germline V gene lookup returns CDR1 ENHRY and CDR2 SYGVKD. V was pared by 3 bases and J by 5 bases, with 10 bases between. The CDR3 covers 14 residues. The CDR3 loop is CAISDSYRNEKLFF. DNA of the CDR3: TGTGCCATCAGTGATTCGTACAGAAATGAAAAACTGTTTTTT.

The rearrangement uses TRBV18 and TRBJ2-3, with D uncertain. Trimming shortened V by 6 bases and J by 0 bases, and 19 bases separated the two germline ends. The CDR3 extends over 17 amino acids. CDR1 KGHSH and CDR2 LQKENI come from the germline V gene. The CDR3 loop is CASSPIFTLESTDTQYF. Here the CDR3 DNA reads TGTGCCAGCTCTCCAATATTTACTCTAGAAAGCACAGATACGCAGTATTTT.

In its sample, this clone was seen a few times. The V call is TRBV6-1, the J call TRBJ1-2, with D tentatively TRBD1 (5 bases). The CDR3 totals 16 residues. In germline, CDR1 is MNHNS, CDR2 SASEGT. V shed 1 base and J shed 2 bases, with 14 bases lying between them. CDR3 protein: CASSEVDGSGNYGYTF. The DNA of the CDR3 is TGTGCCAGCAGTGAAGTTGACGGGTCAGGGAACTATGGCTACACCTTC.

This clone was recorded once. This CDR3 is CASSLADRSAQFF. Here the CDR3 DNA reads TGTGCCAGCAGCTTAGCCGACAGGTCTGCGCAGTTCTTC. The chain couples TRBV7-2 to TRBJ2-1; D might be TRBD1 (6 bases). The ends were cut back, 0 bases at V and 12 bases at J, with 12 bases in the middle. There are 13 residues in the CDR3. Per germline, CDR1 SGHTA and CDR2 FQGNSA.

This rearrangement joins TRBV28 to TRBJ1-1; D possibly corresponds to TRBD1 (5 bases). Trimming took off 3 bases at V and 1 base at J, with 24 bases between the two ends. The CDR3 extends over 19 amino acids. Germline V gene data show CDR1 as MDHEN and CDR2 as SYDVKM. DNA of the CDR3: TGTGCCAGCAGTTTCGCCCCTGGGACTCACCCCGGGGGGAACACTGAAGCTTTCTTT. It codes for CASSFAPGTHPGGNTEAFF.

The chain uses TRBV30 and TRBJ1-2; tentative D call: TRBD1 (6 bases). The CDR3 covers 12 residues. V shed 0 bases and J shed 5 bases, with 7 bases lying between them. CDR1 and CDR2 from the germline V gene are GTSNPN and SVGIG (reference sequence). The CDR3: CAWSVQGYGYTF. The CDR3 coding sequence is TGTGCCTGGAGTGTACAGGGTTATGGCTACACCTTC.

The rearrangement uses TRBV5-5 and TRBJ2-6; D not certain. With 4 bases removed from V and 0 bases from J, the gap between germline ends came to 14 bases. Germline V CDR1 and CDR2: SGHKS, YYEKEE (reference sequence). The CDR3 sequence is 17 residues long. The CDR3 coding sequence is TGTGCCAGCAGCCCGTACCCATCTGGCTCTGGGGCCAACGTCCTGACTTTC. It translates to CASSPYPSGSGANVLTF. The full variable domain, in which reference TRBV5-5 and TRBJ2-6 provide the parts outside the CDR3, is DAGVTQSPTHLIKTRGQQVTLRCSPISGHKSVSWYQQVLGQGPQFIFQYYEKEERGRGNFPDRFSARQFPNYSSELNVNALLLGDSALYLCASSPYPSGSGANVLTFGAGSRLTVL.

The chain links TRBV5-1 to TRBJ2-1, with 8 bases lining up with TRBD2. The CDR3 length is 16 residues. J gave up 2 bases and V 0 bases, and 4 bases lay outside the gene matches. Per germline, CDR1 SGHRS and CDR2 YFSETQ. The CDR3 reads CASSLALGLAYNEQFF. The DNA for the CDR3 is TGCGCCAGCAGCTTGGCCCTGGGACTAGCCTACAATGAGCAGTTCTTC. The full variable domain, completed using reference TRBV5-1 and TRBJ2-1, is KAGVTQTPRYLIKTRGQQVTLSCSPISGHRSVSWYQQTPGQGLQFLFEYFSETQRNKGNFPGRFSGRQFSNSRSEMNVSTLELGDSALYLCASSLALGLAYNEQFFGPGTRLTVL.

This clone was detected only once. The rearrangement joins TRBV11-2 to TRBJ1-2; the D is unclear. The CDR3 length is 13 residues. Trimming pared 3 bases from V and 2 bases from J, leaving 7 bases between. CDR1 is SGHAT, CDR2 FQNNGV, per germline. The CDR3 spells CASSFPGNYGYTF. CDR3 in DNA: TGTGCCAGCAGCTTTCCCGGGAACTATGGCTACACCTTC.

This clone showed up just a few times. The chain joins TRBV10-3 to TRBJ1-2, with no clear D. CDR3 length equals 12 residues. Germline lookup yields CDR1 ENHRY and CDR2 SYGVKD. The V end was cut by 0 bases, the J end by 13 bases, with 12 bases between. The CDR3 loop reads CAISESRYSCTF. The CDR3 region has the DNA TGTGCCATCAGTGAGTCGAGGTACTCTTGCACCTTC.

The chain carries TRBV15 and TRBJ2-1, with 12 bases identical to TRBD2. Germline CDR1 and CDR2: LNHNV and YYDKDF (reference sequence). Trimming at V came to 5 bases and at J to 8 bases, leaving 1 base not matched to a gene. The CDR3 spans 13 residues. The CDR3 bases are TGTGCCACCAGCCGACTAGCGGGAGATGAGCAGTTCTTC. As protein: CATSRLAGDEQFF.

The chain combines TRBV28 with TRBJ1-1; TRBD1 matches at 8 bases. Losses at the gene ends were 6 bases for V and 5 bases for J; bases not matched to a gene: 8. The CDR3 runs to 14 residues. Germline CDR1 MDHEN, CDR2 SYDVKM. CDR3 DNA sequence: TGTGCCAGCAGCCCGGACAGGGAATTGACTGAAGCTTTCTTT. Translated: CASSPDRELTEAFF.

The chain combines TRBV7-9 with TRBJ2-1; TRBD1 or TRBD2 may be the D gene (5 bases each). V lost 2 bases and J 0 bases, leaving 14 bases between the germline ends. Germline loops: CDR1 SEHNR, CDR2 FQNEAQ (reference sequence). This CDR3 is 17 amino acids long. The DNA for the CDR3 is TGTGCCAGCAGCTTAACCGGGGCGCTTCGCTCCTACAATGAGCAGTTCTTC. Translating gives CASSLTGALRSYNEQFF.

V is TRBV5-1 and J is TRBJ1-2; perhaps TRBD1 as D (5 bases). Trimming left V 4 bases short and J 4 bases short, with 14 bases between. Germline lookup yields CDR1 SGHRS and CDR2 YFSETQ. This CDR3 has 14 residues. The CDR3 spells CASSLARDSYGYTF. The DNA of the CDR3 is TGCGCCAGCAGCCTGGCCCGCGACAGCTATGGCTACACCTTC.

The V gene is TRBV5-1, the J gene TRBJ2-5; D is ambiguous. CDR1 is SGHRS, CDR2 YFSETQ, per germline. The V and J ends lost 1 base and 3 bases respectively, with 7 bases between them. The CDR3 covers 13 residues. Here the CDR3 reads CASSLRAEETQYF. DNA of the CDR3: TGCGCCAGCAGCTTGAGGGCAGAAGAGACCCAGTACTTC.

The V and J genes are TRBV5-4 and TRBJ2-7; no clear D. CDR3 length: 15 residues. Per germline, CDR1 SGHNT and CDR2 YYREEE (reference sequence). V was trimmed by 0 bases and J by 0 bases, leaving 10 bases between them. CDR3 sequence: CASSLVAVSSYEQYF. The DNA of the CDR3 is TGTGCCAGCAGCTTGGTTGCGGTAAGCTCCTACGAGCAGTACTTC.

The genes are TRBV27 and TRBJ2-7; 8 bases agree with TRBD2. Trimming cost V 8 bases and J 7 bases; bases outside gene matches: 13. The CDR3 covers 14 residues. The germline V gene has CDR1 MNHEY and CDR2 SMNVEV (reference sequence). CDR3 protein: CASQAGEGPREQYF. The CDR3 nucleotides read TGTGCCAGCCAAGCGGGAGAGGGGCCCCGGGAGCAGTACTTC.

J is TRBJ1-5 and V is TRBV18; the D gene is possibly TRBD1 (6 bases). Trimming left V 3 bases short and J 7 bases short, with 13 bases between. CDR3 size: 14 residues. Germline loops: CDR1 KGHSH, CDR2 LQKENI. The CDR3 DNA is TGTGCCAGCTCACCCCGACAGGCAGGCCAGCCCCAGCATTTT. Protein product: CASSPRQAGQPQHF. Filled out from reference TRBV18 and TRBJ1-5, the complete variable domain reads NAGVMQNPRHLVRRRGQEARLRCSPMKGHSHVYWYRQLPEEGLKFMVYLQKENIIDESGMPKERFSAEFPKEGPSILRIQQVVRGDSAAYFCASSPRQAGQPQHFGDGTRLSIL.

The CDR3 sequence: CAWSVQGASGYTF. DNA for the CDR3: TGTGCCTGGAGTGTACAGGGGGCAAGTGGCTACACCTTC. The chain has TRBV30 and TRBJ1-2; 9 bases line up with TRBD1. The CDR3 covers 13 residues. Germline-derived CDR1 and CDR2 are GTSNPN and SVGIG (reference sequence). J gave up 7 bases and V 0 bases, and 3 bases lay outside the gene matches. Together with reference TRBV30 and TRBJ1-2, the CDR3 gives the full variable domain: SQTIHQWPATLVQPVGSPLSLECTVEGTSNPNLYWYRQAAGRGLQLLFYSVGIGQISSEVPQNLSASRPQDRQFILSSKKLLLSDSGFYLCAWSVQGASGYTFGSGTRLTVV.